The present T cell receptor beta chain was sequenced within a study of cytotoxic CD8 clonotypes in ibrutinib-treated CLL. The assay was immunoSEQ multiplex PCR, and TCRdb's table has in-frame clones only and misses some. The sample has tens of thousands of clones; roughly 86% are singletons. J was trimmed by 0 bases and V by 4 bases; bases with no gene match: 10. This CDR3 is 18 amino acids long. Germline V CDR1 and CDR2: LNHDA, SQIVND (reference sequence). The chain uses TRBV19 and TRBJ2-1; TRBD2 matches 9 bases. The receptor was derived from a human donor with chronic lymphocytic leukemia. The source material was PBMCs, sampled before ibrutinib treatment. The CDR3 nucleotides read TGTGCCAGTAGTACATCACAGCCACTAGCGGGCTCCTACAATGAGCAGTTCTTC. Its translation: CASSTSQPLAGSYNEQFF. Looking up the rest from reference TRBV19 and TRBJ2-1 gives the full variable domain: DGGITQSPKYLFRKEGQNVTLSCEQNLNHDAMYWYRQDPGQGLRLIYYSQIVNDFQKGDIAEGYSVSREKKESFPLTVTSAQKNPTAFYLCASSTSQPLAGSYNEQFFGPGTRLTVL.